This T cell receptor (beta chain) originates from a study of CD8+CD57+ T cells in acquired aplastic anemia. The patients chosen for sequencing had shown expansion of CD8+CD57+ cells (detected by flow cytometry). There are 15 residues in the CDR3. V was clipped by 3 bases and J by 4 bases; unmatched bases: 11. The V gene's germline CDR1 is DFQATT and CDR2 SNEGSKA (reference sequence). The use of genomic DNA as template underpinned the TCR beta VDJ and CDR3 profiling. TCRdb recomputed calls from the reads with MiXCR, one row per CDR3 protein. This sample has some 98,000 distinct CDR3 sequences, with around 68% found just once.

The sample comprised sorted CD4+, CD8+, or CD8+CD57+ T cells (not recorded which) from PBMCs. The source of this sequence is a human donor with aplastic anemia. The chain links TRBV20-1 to TRBJ1-2; TRBD1 matches at 7 bases. In DNA form, the CDR3 reads TGCAGTGCTAGTCGCACAGGGGTAGTTCCCTATGGCTACACCTTC. It codes for CSASRTGVVPYGYTF.